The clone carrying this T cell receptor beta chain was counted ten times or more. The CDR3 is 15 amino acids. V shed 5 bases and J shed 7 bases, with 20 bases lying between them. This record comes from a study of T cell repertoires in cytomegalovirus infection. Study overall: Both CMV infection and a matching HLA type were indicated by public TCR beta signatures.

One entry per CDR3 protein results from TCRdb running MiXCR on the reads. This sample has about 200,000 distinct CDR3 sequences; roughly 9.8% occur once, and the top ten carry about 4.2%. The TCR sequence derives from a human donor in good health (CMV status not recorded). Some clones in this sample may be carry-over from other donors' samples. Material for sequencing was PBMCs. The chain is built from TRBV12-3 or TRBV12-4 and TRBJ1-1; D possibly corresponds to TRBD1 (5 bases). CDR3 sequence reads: CASSPPGTRTFEAFF. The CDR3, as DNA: TGTGCCAGCAGTCCGCCCGGGACCCGAACATTTGAAGCTTTCTTT.